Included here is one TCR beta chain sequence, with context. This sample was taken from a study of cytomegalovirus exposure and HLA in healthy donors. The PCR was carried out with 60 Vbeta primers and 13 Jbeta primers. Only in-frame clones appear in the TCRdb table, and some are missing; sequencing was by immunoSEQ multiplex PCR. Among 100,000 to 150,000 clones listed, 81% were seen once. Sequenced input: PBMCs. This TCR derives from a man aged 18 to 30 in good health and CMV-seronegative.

The DNA for the CDR3 is TGTGCCAGCAGCTCACAGGGTATCAGGACCATATATTTT. Amino acid sequence: CASSSQGIRTIYF. The chain links TRBV5-4 to TRBJ1-3; TRBD1 is a possible D gene (6 bases). This CDR3 has 13 amino acids. Trimming removed 3 bases at V and 10 bases at J, with 14 bases between. Germline CDR1 SGHNT, CDR2 YYREEE (reference sequence).